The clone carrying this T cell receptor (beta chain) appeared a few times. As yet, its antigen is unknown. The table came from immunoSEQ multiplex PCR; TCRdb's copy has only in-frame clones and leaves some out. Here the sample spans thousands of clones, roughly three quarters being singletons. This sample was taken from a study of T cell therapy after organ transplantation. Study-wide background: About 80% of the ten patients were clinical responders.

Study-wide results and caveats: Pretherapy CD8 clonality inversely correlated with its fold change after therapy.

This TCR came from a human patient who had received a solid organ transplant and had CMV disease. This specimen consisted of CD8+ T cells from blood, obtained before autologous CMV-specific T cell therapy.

The CDR3 nucleotides are TGTGCCAGCAGCTCCCGGACACAAGATAATGAAAAACTGTTTTTT. It translates to CASSSRTQDNEKLFF. The chain recombines TRBV7-9 with TRBJ1-4; tentatively, D is TRBD1 (5 bases). Germline CDR1 SEHNR, CDR2 FQNEAQ (reference sequence). With 4 bases removed from V and 4 bases from J, the gap between germline ends came to 13 bases. The length of the CDR3 is 15 residues.